This T cell receptor beta chain was recorded in a study of somatic mutations in cytotoxic T cells in rheumatoid arthritis (dated by TCRdb to 2016 to 2017). About the full investigation: Sorted V beta1+ cells also underwent TCRB sequencing, and some V beta antibody-stained T-cell populations were flow-sorted at nearly 100% purity on a FACSAria II or Sony SH800. Whether expanded CD8+ T-cell clones in untreated, newly diagnosed rheumatoid arthritis carry somatic mutations was the study question, and clonality was characterized with TCRB deep sequencing. TCRB deep sequencing was performed for approximately 60 rheumatoid arthritis patients and around 20 healthy controls. Median age was essentially the same in the patient group and the control group.

What the research found in general, with its limitations: An increase of CD8+ clonality with age was seen in patients (Spearman r of about 0.49) but not in healthy controls. CD8+ T-cell clonality in rheumatoid arthritis patients was not significantly different from that in age-matched healthy controls. No adjustment for multiple comparisons was made for the slight TRBV07 underrepresentation in patients. In about an eighth of the roughly 60 patients the largest CD8+ clone exceeded 20% of CD8+ cells, and several identical CD8+ TCRB sequences were shared between blood and synovial fluid. Viral specificity could not be ruled out by absence from virus-specific databases, and the antigen targets of the expanded CD8+ clones remained unknown.

A note on this clone: Its specific antigen is unknown. No clone much larger than this one lies a single base away; base qualities are absent.

Buffy coats from about 20 blood donors served as healthy controls, a group that was about 60% female with a median age of roughly 61 years (range roughly 20-75). Positive magnetic bead selection on an AutoMACS was used to isolate CD4+ and CD8+ cells, with flow cytometry used to check purity. Peripheral blood mononuclear cells were obtained using density gradient separation with Ficoll-Paque PLUS. Nucleospin Tissue or Tissue XS kits were used to extract DNA from CD4-enriched, CD8-enriched or PBMC samples, and a Qubit 2.0 fluorometer was used for quantification. The immunoSEQ assay was applied to genomic DNA for TCRB CDR3 sequencing. As for the original processing: The analyses included only productive TCRB rearrangements. A clone was defined by a unique TCRB CDR3 sequence, and clonality was computed as a productive clonality index based on Shannon entropy. The template counts of each clone relative to the total templates per sample were used to calculate repertoire overlap between two samples. V-gene usage from TCRB sequencing and V-gene usage measured by flow cytometry were correlated (Spearman r of approximately 0.62). The immuneACCESS repertoire file appears here via TCRdb, limited to in-frame rearrangements. These files lack a portion of the clones; in checked studies, under half of the deficit traces to unresolved V genes, and the cause of the others is not known. The DNA was the basis for D and trimming; V, J and clone size are from that table. This sample holds approximately 33,000 clones; more than 80% were observed only once. The top ten clones comprise about 3.2% of the sample.

The CDR3 covers 13 residues, taking in both the cysteine and the phenylalanine. Of all the DNA, just the CDR3 is kept, 39 bases in frame from base 1. This chain joins TRBV21-1 to TRBJ2-7; the tabulated D call, TRBD2, remains unverified against the DNA. TRBV21-1 is given as a pseudogene. The receptor's source is a middle-aged man in good health. The sample was CD8+ T cells sorted from blood. The DNA sequence follows: TGTGCCAGCAATATCCGGGAGACCTACGAGCAGTACTTC. Its protein reads: CASNIRETYEQYF.